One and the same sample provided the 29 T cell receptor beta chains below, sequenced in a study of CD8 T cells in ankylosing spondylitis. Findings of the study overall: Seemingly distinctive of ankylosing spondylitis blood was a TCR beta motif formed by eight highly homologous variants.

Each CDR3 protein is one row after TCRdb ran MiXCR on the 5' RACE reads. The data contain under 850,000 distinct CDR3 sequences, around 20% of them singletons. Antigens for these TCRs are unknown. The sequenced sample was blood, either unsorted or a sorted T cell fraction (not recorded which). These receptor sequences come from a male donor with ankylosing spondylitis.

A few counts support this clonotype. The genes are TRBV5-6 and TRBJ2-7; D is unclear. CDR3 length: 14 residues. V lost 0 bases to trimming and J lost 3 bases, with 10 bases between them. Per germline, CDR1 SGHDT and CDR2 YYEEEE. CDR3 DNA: TGTGCCAGCAGCTTGGGTAGTAGGTTCTACGAGCAGTACTTC. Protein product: CASSLGSRFYEQYF.

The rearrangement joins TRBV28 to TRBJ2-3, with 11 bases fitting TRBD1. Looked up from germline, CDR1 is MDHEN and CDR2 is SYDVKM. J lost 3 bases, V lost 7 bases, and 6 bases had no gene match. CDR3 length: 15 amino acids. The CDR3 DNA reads TGTGCCAGCACCACCGGGACAGGGGGTACAGATACGCAGTATTTT. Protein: CASTTGTGGTDTQYF.

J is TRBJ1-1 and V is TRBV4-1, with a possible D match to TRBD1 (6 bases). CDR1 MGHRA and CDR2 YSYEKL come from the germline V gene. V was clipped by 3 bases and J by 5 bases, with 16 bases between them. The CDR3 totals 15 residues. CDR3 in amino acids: CASSQGSTGRTEAFF. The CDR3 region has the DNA TGCGCCAGCAGCCAGGGGTCTACAGGGAGGACTGAAGCTTTCTTT.

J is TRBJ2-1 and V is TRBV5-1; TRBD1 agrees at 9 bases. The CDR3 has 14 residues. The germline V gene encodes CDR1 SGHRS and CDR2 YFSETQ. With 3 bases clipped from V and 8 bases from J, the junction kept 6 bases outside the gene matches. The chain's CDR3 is CASSWGQGPHEQFF. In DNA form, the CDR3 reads TGCGCCAGCAGCTGGGGACAGGGACCCCATGAGCAGTTCTTC.

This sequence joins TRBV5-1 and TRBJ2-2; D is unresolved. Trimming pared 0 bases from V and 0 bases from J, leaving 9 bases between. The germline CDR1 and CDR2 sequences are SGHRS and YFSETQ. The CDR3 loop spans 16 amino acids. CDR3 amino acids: CASSLVVATNTGELFF. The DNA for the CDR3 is TGCGCCAGCAGCTTGGTAGTCGCAACGAACACCGGGGAGCTGTTTTTT.

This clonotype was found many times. The CDR3 coding sequence is TGCACCGGGACCATGACGGGCACAGATACGCAGTATTTT. It translates to CTGTMTGTDTQYF. The chain couples TRBV20-1 to TRBJ2-3, with D perhaps assigned TRBD1 or TRBD2 (5 bases each). CDR3 length: 13 residues. Germline V gene data show CDR1 as DFQATT and CDR2 as SNEGSKA (reference sequence).

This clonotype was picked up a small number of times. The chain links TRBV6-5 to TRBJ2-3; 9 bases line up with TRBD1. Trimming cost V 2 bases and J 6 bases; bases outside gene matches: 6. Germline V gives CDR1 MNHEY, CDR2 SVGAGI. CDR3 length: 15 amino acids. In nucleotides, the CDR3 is TGTGCCAGCAGTTACCGGGACAGGGACATCGATACGCAGTATTTT. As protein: CASSYRDRDIDTQYF.

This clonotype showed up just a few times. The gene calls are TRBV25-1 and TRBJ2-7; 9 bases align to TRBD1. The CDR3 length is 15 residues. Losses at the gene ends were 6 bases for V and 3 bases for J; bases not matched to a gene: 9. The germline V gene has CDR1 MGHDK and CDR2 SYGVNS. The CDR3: CASSHRQGGNYEQYF. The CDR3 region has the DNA TGTGCCAGCAGCCACCGACAGGGGGGTAACTACGAGCAGTACTTC.

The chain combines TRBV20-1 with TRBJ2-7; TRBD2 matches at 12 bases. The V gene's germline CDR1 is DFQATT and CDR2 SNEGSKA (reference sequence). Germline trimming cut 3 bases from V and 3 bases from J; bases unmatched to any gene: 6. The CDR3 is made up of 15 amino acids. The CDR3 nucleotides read TGCAGTGCTAGCGTCCCGACTAGCGGGAGCTACGAGCAGTACTTC. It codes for CSASVPTSGSYEQYF.

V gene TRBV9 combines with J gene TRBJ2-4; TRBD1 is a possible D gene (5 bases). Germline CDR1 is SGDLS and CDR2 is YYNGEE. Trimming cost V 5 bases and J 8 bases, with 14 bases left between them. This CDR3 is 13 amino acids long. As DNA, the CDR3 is TGTGCCAGCAGTGTCGGACAAGACGACATTCAGTACTTC. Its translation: CASSVGQDDIQYF.

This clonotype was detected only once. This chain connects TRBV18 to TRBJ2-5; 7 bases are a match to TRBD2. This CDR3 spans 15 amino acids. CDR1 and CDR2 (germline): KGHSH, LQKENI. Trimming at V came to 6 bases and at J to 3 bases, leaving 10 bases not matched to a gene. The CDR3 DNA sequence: TGTGCCAGCTCCATCCAGCGGGGAGGGGAAGAGACCCAGTACTTC. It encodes CASSIQRGGEETQYF.

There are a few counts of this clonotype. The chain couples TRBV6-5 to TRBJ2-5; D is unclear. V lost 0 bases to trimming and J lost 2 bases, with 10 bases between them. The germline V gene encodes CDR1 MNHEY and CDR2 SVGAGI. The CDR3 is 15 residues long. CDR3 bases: TGTGCCAGCAGTTACTCTTCCGGACCTCAAGAGACCCAGTACTTC. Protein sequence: CASSYSSGPQETQYF.

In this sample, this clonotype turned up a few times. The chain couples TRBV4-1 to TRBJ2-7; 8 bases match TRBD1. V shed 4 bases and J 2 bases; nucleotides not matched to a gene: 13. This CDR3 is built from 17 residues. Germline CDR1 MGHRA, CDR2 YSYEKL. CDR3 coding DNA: TGCGCCAGCAGCCGTGGCTCTGGGACAGGCCAGGCCTACGAGCAGTACTTC. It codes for CASSRGSGTGQAYEQYF.

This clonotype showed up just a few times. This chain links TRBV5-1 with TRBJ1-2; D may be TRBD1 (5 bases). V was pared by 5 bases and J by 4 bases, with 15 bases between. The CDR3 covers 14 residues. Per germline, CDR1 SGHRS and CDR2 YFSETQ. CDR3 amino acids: CASRSSGGPYGYTF. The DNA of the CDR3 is TGCGCCAGCAGATCCTCGGGGGGACCCTATGGCTACACCTTC.

CDR3 loop: CASQEQGFPGELFF. The CDR3 bases are TGTGCCAGCCAAGAACAGGGGTTCCCCGGGGAGCTGTTTTTT. This sequence joins TRBV3-1 and TRBJ2-2, with 7 bases fitting TRBD1. The CDR3 is 14 amino acids. Germline CDR1 and CDR2: LGHDT and YNNKEL (reference sequence). The J segment lost 6 bases and the V segment lost 8 bases, leaving 9 bases of the junction unmatched.

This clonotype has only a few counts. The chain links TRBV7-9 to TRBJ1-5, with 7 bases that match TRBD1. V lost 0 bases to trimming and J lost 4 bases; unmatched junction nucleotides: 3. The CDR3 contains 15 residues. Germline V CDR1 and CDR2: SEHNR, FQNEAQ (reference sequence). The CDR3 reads CASSLAGQRNQPQHF. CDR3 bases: TGTGCCAGCAGCTTAGCGGGACAGAGGAATCAGCCCCAGCATTTT. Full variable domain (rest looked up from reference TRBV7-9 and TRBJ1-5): DTGVSQNPRHKITKRGQNVTFRCDPISEHNRLYWYRQTLGQGPEFLTYFQNEAQLEKSRLLSDRFSAERPKGSFSTLEIQRTEQGDSAMYLCASSLAGQRNQPQHFGDGTRLSIL.

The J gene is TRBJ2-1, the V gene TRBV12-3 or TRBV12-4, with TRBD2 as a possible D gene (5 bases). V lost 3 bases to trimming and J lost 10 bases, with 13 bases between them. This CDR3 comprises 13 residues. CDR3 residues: CASSLAHGVEQFF. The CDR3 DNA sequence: TGTGCCAGCAGTTTGGCACACGGGGTCGAGCAGTTCTTC.

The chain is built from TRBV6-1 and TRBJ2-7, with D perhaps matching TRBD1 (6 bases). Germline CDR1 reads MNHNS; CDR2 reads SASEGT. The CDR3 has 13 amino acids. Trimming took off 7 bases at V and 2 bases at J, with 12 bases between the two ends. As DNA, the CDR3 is TGTGCCAGCACCCCAGACAGGACCTACGAGCAGTACTTC. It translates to CASTPDRTYEQYF.

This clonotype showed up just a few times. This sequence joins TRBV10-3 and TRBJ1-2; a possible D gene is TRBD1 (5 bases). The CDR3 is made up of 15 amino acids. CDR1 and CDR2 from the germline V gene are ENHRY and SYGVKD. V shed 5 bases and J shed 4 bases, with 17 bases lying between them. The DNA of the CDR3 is TGTGCCATCAGTAACCGACAGCCCGAAAGCTATGGCTACACCTTC. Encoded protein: CAISNRQPESYGYTF.

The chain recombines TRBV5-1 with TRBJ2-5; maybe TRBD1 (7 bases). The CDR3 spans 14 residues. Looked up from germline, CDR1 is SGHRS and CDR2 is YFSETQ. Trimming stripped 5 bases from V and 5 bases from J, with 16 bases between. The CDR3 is CASSKGGGFETQYF. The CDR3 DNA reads TGCGCCAGCAGTAAAGGAGGGGGCTTTGAGACCCAGTACTTC. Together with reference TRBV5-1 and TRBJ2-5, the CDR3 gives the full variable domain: KAGVTQTPRYLIKTRGQQVTLSCSPISGHRSVSWYQQTPGQGLQFLFEYFSETQRNKGNFPGRFSGRQFSNSRSEMNVSTLELGDSALYLCASSKGGGFETQYFGPGTRLLVL.

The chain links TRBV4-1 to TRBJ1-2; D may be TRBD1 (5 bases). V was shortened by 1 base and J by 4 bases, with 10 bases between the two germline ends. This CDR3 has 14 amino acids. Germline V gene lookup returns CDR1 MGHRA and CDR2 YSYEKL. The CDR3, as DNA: TGCGCCAGCAGCCAAGTTTGGGGGAGCTATGGCTACACCTTC. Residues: CASSQVWGSYGYTF.

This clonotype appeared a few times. Here the CDR3 DNA reads TGCGCCAGCAGCCCCCGGTCGGCTGACGCTAGCACAGATACGCAGTATTTT. Amino acid sequence: CASSPRSADASTDTQYF. The rearrangement uses TRBV5-1 and TRBJ2-3; unclear D gene. Germline lookup yields CDR1 SGHRS and CDR2 YFSETQ. V gave up 4 bases and J gave up 0 bases, with 18 bases separating them. CDR3 length: 17 amino acids. The full variable domain, completed using reference TRBV5-1 and TRBJ2-3, is KAGVTQTPRYLIKTRGQQVTLSCSPISGHRSVSWYQQTPGQGLQFLFEYFSETQRNKGNFPGRFSGRQFSNSRSEMNVSTLELGDSALYLCASSPRSADASTDTQYFGPGTRLTVL.

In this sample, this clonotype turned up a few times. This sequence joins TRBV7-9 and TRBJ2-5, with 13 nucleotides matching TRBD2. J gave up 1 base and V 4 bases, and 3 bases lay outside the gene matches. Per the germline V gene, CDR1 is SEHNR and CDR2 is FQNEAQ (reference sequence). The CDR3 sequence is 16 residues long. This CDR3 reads CASSSTSGRFQETQYF. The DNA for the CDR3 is TGTGCCAGCAGCTCGACTAGCGGGAGGTTCCAAGAGACCCAGTACTTC.

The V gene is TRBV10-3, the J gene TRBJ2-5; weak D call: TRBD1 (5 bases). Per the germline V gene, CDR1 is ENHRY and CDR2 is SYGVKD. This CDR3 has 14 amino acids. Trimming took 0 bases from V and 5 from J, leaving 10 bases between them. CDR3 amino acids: CAISESQGRETQYF. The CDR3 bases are TGTGCCATCAGTGAGTCTCAGGGCCGGGAGACCCAGTACTTC.

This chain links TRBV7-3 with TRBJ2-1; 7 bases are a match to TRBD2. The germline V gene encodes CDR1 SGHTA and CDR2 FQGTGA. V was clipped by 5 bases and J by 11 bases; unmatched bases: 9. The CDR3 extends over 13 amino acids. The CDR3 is CASSPELAQKQFF. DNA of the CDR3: TGTGCCAGCAGCCCCGAACTAGCGCAGAAGCAGTTCTTC.

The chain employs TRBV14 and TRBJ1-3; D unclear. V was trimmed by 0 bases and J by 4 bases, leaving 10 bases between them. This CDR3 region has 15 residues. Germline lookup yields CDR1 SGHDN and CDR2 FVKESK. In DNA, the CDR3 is TGTGCCAGCAGCCAAGACGTGGGTTTCGGAAACACCATATATTTT. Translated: CASSQDVGFGNTIYF.

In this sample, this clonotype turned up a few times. The CDR3 loop is CASSPSGLAGTETQYF. The CDR3 coding sequence is TGTGCCAGCAGCCCCTCAGGACTAGCGGGAACAGAGACCCAGTACTTC. The chain recombines TRBV7-2 with TRBJ2-5; 12 positions match TRBD2. Losses at the gene ends were 5 bases for V and 4 bases for J; bases not matched to a gene: 8. The CDR3 length is 16 residues. CDR1 is SGHTA, CDR2 FQGNSA, per germline. Full variable domain (outside the CDR3, taken from reference TRBV7-2 and TRBJ2-5): GAGVSQSPSNKVTEKGKDVELRCDPISGHTALYWYRQSLGQGLEFLIYFQGNSAPDKSGLPSDRFSAERTGGSVSTLTIQRTQQEDSAVYLCASSPSGLAGTETQYFGPGTRLLVL.

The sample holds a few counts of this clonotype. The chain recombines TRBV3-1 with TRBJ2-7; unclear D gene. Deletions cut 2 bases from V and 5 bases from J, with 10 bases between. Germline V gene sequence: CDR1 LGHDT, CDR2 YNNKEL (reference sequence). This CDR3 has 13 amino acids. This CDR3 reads CASSQIGPHEQYF. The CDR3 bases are TGTGCCAGCAGCCAAATCGGGCCCCACGAGCAGTACTTC.

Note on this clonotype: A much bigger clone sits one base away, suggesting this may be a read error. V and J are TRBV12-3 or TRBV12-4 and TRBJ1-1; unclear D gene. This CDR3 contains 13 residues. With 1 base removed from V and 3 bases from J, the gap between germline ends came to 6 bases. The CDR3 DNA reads TGTGCCAGCAGTTTAGGATGGCACACTGAAGCTTTCTTT. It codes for CASSLGWHTEAFF.